This T cell receptor beta chain was documented in a study of shared clonotypes between healthy human individuals. Naive CD45RA+ and memory CD45RA-negative subsets were split from CD4+ cells. Deep-level assay runs were performed. Sequenced by immunoSEQ multiplex PCR; TCRdb stores in-frame clones only, minus some. The sample includes a few million clones, just over 90% of them seen just once. Study-level findings and limits: Clonotypes which were not shared had lower generation probabilities than clonotypes that all four donors shared.

In regard to this clone: Its antigen is unknown.

The CDR3 is made up of 12 amino acids. V dropped 5 bases and J dropped 4 bases, with 8 bases sitting between them. CDR1 and CDR2 from the germline V gene are ENHRY and SYGVKD. This chain uses TRBV10-3 with TRBJ1-2; D is ambiguous. The sequence derives from a man in his late teens or twenties in good health. The sequenced sample consisted of naive CD4+ T cells sorted from blood. Subset specified: CD45RA+ positively selected. The CDR3 sequence is CAISQNRYGYTF. For the CDR3, the DNA is TGTGCCATCAGTCAAAATCGCTATGGCTACACCTTC.